This is a list of T cell receptor beta chains from one sample in a study of T cell responses to AZD1222 COVID-19 vaccine. Produced via immunoSEQ multiplex PCR; TCRdb's table is partial and in-frame only. The sample contains approximately 130,000 clones, over 75% of which appear only once. The sequencing used peripheral blood, collected 28 days after the second AZD1222 dose. The receptors originated from an adult who received the AZD1222 COVID-19 vaccine. Both conserved end residues are part of each CDR3. D genes are given only for firm matches. Only some rows state a clone size, as once, few, many or a class for expanded clones.

j_gene: TRBJ2-3; abundance: -; v_gene: TRBV9; d_gene: TRBD2; CDR3aa: CASSVWLAGSTDTQYF; CDR3nt: TGTGCCAGCAGCGTATGGCTAGCGGGTAGCACAGATACGCAGTATTTT
j_gene: TRBJ2-1; abundance: -; v_gene: TRBV2; d_gene: TRBD1; CDR3aa: CASPWGQRYNEQFF; CDR3nt: TGTGCCAGCCCCTGGGGACAGAGATACAATGAGCAGTTCTTC
j_gene: TRBJ2-1; abundance: -; v_gene: TRBV10-2; d_gene: TRBD2; CDR3aa: CASSVRLATYNEQFF; CDR3nt: TGCGCCAGCAGTGTGCGACTAGCGACATACAATGAGCAGTTCTTC
j_gene: TRBJ1-4; abundance: -; v_gene: TRBV5-6; d_gene: -; CDR3aa: CASSLGLTTLNEKLFF; CDR3nt: TGTGCCAGCAGCTTGGGGCTAACCACGTTGAATGAAAAACTGTTTTTT
j_gene: TRBJ1-3; abundance: few; v_gene: TRBV4-3; d_gene: TRBD1; CDR3aa: CASSHKPHRGPGNTIYF; CDR3nt: TGCGCCAGCAGCCATAAACCCCACAGGGGTCCCGGAAACACCATATATTTT
j_gene: TRBJ1-5; abundance: -; v_gene: TRBV11-2; d_gene: -; CDR3aa: CASSPRGDATNQPQHF; CDR3nt: TGTGCCAGCAGCCCGCGGGGCGACGCTACCAATCAGCCCCAGCATTTT
j_gene: TRBJ1-4; abundance: -; v_gene: TRBV9; d_gene: -; CDR3aa: CASSDRATNEKLFF; CDR3nt: TGTGCCAGCAGCGACAGGGCAACTAATGAAAAACTGTTTTTT
j_gene: TRBJ1-5; abundance: -; v_gene: TRBV6-1; d_gene: -; CDR3aa: CASSEDGQPQHF; CDR3nt: TGTGCCAGCAGTGAAGATGGTCAGCCCCAGCATTTT
j_gene: TRBJ2-3; abundance: -; v_gene: TRBV24-1; d_gene: TRBD2; CDR3aa: CATSPRGGLEDTQYF; CDR3nt: TGTGCCACCAGTCCCCGGGGGGGCCTGGAAGATACGCAGTATTTT
j_gene: TRBJ2-4; abundance: -; v_gene: TRBV5-1; d_gene: -; CDR3aa: CASSLNPDRSKDIQYF; CDR3nt: TGCGCCAGCAGCTTAAACCCCGACAGGTCGAAGGACATTCAGTACTTC
j_gene: TRBJ1-1; abundance: -; v_gene: TRBV19; d_gene: -; CDR3aa: CASSPARDGGGAFF; CDR3nt: TGTGCCAGTAGTCCCGCCCGGGACGGCGGGGGAGCTTTCTTT
j_gene: TRBJ1-4; abundance: -; v_gene: TRBV18; d_gene: TRBD1; CDR3aa: CASSPGTGKKKLFF; CDR3nt: TGTGCCAGCTCCCCAGGGACAGGGAAAAAAAAACTGTTTTTT
j_gene: TRBJ1-3; abundance: -; v_gene: TRBV6-1; d_gene: -; CDR3aa: CASSESGGNTIYF; CDR3nt: TGTGCCAGCAGTGAATCAGGCGGAAACACCATATATTTT
j_gene: TRBJ1-5; abundance: -; v_gene: TRBV19; d_gene: TRBD1; CDR3aa: CASSIEGTGAQPQHF; CDR3nt: TGTGCCAGTAGTATAGAGGGGACAGGGGCTCAGCCCCAGCATTTT
j_gene: TRBJ1-2; abundance: -; v_gene: TRBV3-1/TRBV3-2; d_gene: TRBD1; CDR3aa: CASSAGTGGLYGYTF; CDR3nt: TGTGCCAGCAGCGCCGGGACAGGGGGCCTCTATGGCTACACCTTC
j_gene: TRBJ2-7; abundance: -; v_gene: TRBV6-5; d_gene: -; CDR3aa: CASTQRGSYEQYF; CDR3nt: TGTGCCAGCACCCAAAGGGGCTCCTACGAGCAGTACTTC
j_gene: TRBJ2-2; abundance: -; v_gene: TRBV5-1; d_gene: TRBD2; CDR3aa: CASSVTSGANTGELFF; CDR3nt: TGCGCCAGCAGCGTTACTAGCGGGGCGAACACCGGGGAGCTGTTTTTT
j_gene: TRBJ2-7; abundance: once; v_gene: TRBV27; d_gene: TRBD2; CDR3aa: CASMLAGGTSYEQYF; CDR3nt: TGTGCCAGCATGCTAGCGGGAGGCACCTCCTACGAGCAGTACTTC
j_gene: TRBJ2-3; abundance: -; v_gene: TRBV7-2; d_gene: TRBD1; CDR3aa: CASSPRTGGADTQYF; CDR3nt: TGTGCCAGCAGCCCAAGGACAGGGGGCGCAGATACGCAGTATTTT
j_gene: TRBJ2-2; abundance: once; v_gene: TRBV13; d_gene: TRBD1; CDR3aa: CASSSTGFNTGELFF; CDR3nt: TGTGCCAGCAGCTCGACAGGGTTTAACACCGGGGAGCTGTTTTTT
j_gene: TRBJ1-5; abundance: -; v_gene: TRBV7-4; d_gene: -; CDR3aa: CASNLPREWPQHF; CDR3nt: TGTGCCAGCAACCTACCCAGGGAATGGCCCCAGCATTTT
j_gene: TRBJ2-7; abundance: -; v_gene: TRBV25-1; d_gene: -; CDR3aa: CASSEYIFGEKQYF; CDR3nt: TGTGCCAGCAGTGAATATATTTTCGGGGAAAAGCAGTACTTC
j_gene: TRBJ1-4; abundance: -; v_gene: TRBV9; d_gene: TRBD1; CDR3aa: CASSPTGTGDEKLFF; CDR3nt: TGTGCCAGCAGCCCCACCGGGACAGGCGACGAAAAACTGTTTTTT
j_gene: TRBJ1-1; abundance: -; v_gene: TRBV5-1; d_gene: -; CDR3aa: CASSLWGAEAFF; CDR3nt: TGCGCCAGCAGCTTGTGGGGGGCTGAAGCTTTCTTT
j_gene: TRBJ2-7; abundance: once; v_gene: TRBV5-1; d_gene: TRBD1; CDR3aa: CASRAQTGTGGEQYF; CDR3nt: TGCGCCAGCAGAGCCCAAACCGGGACAGGGGGCGAGCAGTACTTC
j_gene: TRBJ1-5; abundance: -; v_gene: TRBV11-1; d_gene: -; CDR3aa: CASSLNRGKGNQPQHF; CDR3nt: TGTGCCAGCAGCTTAAATAGGGGGAAGGGCAATCAGCCCCAGCATTTT
j_gene: TRBJ2-7; abundance: -; v_gene: TRBV7-9; d_gene: -; CDR3aa: CASSLSEVEQYF; CDR3nt: TGTGCCAGCAGCTTATCTGAAGTCGAGCAGTACTTC